The TCR beta chain under discussion was sequenced for a study of blood T cell repertoires in COVID-19. Study details: T cells, B-cell-depleted T cells, or PBMCs provided the cDNA or gDNA that served as material.

The repertoire was sequenced with immunoSEQ multiplex PCR; TCRdb's copy has only in-frame clones and lacks some. The sample holds about 240,000 clones, 75% to 85% seen once. A note on this clone: At the DNA level, this CDR3 is encoded by other sequences in the same sample as well.

V was pared by 2 bases and J by 2 bases, with 4 bases of the junction left unmatched. The CDR3 runs 15 residues. Germline CDR1 reads SGHRS; CDR2 reads YFSETQ. Sequenced: peripheral blood. The receptor comes from a man aged 50 to 60 with COVID-19, enrolled during active disease. This chain joins TRBV5-1 and TRBJ2-3; TRBD1 aligns across 8 bases. CDR3 protein: CASSLGQGHTDTQYF. The CDR3 bases are TGCGCCAGCAGCTTAGGACAGGGTCACACAGATACGCAGTATTTT.